This T cell receptor (beta chain) was found in a study of T cells in Graves' hyperthyroidism and ophthalmopathy. The investigators amplified TCR beta CDR3 regions from RNA transcripts. The HTBI primer set served for first-round RT-PCR of the TCR CDR3. Via MiXCR, TCRdb re-called the multiplex PCR reads, giving one row per CDR3 protein. Of about 26,000 distinct CDR3 sequences in the sample, under 55% were seen once. The table lists this clonotype with many counts. Germline V gene lookup returns CDR1 SGHTA and CDR2 FQGTGA. J gave up 4 bases and V 5 bases, and 16 bases lay outside the gene matches. There are 20 residues in the CDR3.

This rearrangement joins TRBV7-3 to TRBJ2-2; 13 positions match TRBD2. Sequencing input: blood. This receptor was obtained from a woman aged 30 to 39 with Graves' hyperthyroidism. CDR3 protein: CASSTRSAGTSGKGTGELFF. CDR3 nucleotides: TGTGCCAGCAGCACCCGAAGCGCCGGGACTAGCGGGAAAGGCACCGGGGAGCTGTTTTTT. The variable domain in full, completed from reference TRBV7-3 and TRBJ2-2, reads GAGVSQTPSNKVTEKGKYVELRCDPISGHTALYWYRQSLGQGPEFLIYFQGTGAADDSGLPNDRFFAVRPEGSVSTLKIQRTERGDSAVYLCASSTRSAGTSGKGTGELFFGEGSRLTVL.